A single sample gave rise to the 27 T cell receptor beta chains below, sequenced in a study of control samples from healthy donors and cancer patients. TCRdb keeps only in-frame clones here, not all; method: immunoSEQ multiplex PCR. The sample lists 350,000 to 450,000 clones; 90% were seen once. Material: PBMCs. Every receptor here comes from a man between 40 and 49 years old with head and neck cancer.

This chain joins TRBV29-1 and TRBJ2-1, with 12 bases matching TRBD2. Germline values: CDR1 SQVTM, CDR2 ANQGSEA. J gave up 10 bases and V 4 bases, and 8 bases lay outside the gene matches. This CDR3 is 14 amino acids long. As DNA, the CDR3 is TGCAGCGTTGTTCGACTAGCGGGGGCCCTCGAGCAGTTCTTC. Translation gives CSVVRLAGALEQFF.

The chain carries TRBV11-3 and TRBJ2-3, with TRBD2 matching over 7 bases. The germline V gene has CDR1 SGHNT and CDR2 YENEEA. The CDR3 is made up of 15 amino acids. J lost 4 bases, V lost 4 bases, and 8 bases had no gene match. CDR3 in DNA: TGTGCCAGCAGCTCAGGACTAGGTTATTCAGATACGCAGTATTTT. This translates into CASSSGLGYSDTQYF.

In DNA, the CDR3 is TGTGCCAGCAGCTTAGACAGGGGGCTAGGTGAAGCTTTCTTT. Translated: CASSLDRGLGEAFF. This chain connects TRBV7-2 to TRBJ1-1; 9 bases fit TRBD1. The CDR3 consists of 14 residues. V gave up 1 base and J gave up 7 bases; unmatched junction bases: 4. CDR1 is SGHTA, CDR2 FQGNSA, per germline.

The CDR3 sequence is CASSAQLNTEAFF. The CDR3 DNA reads as TGTGCCAGCAGCGCCCAGCTGAACACTGAAGCTTTCTTT. The V call is TRBV6-4, the J call TRBJ1-1; D remains unclear. CDR3 length: 13 amino acids. CDR1 and CDR2 (germline): MRHNA, SNTAGT. Between the trimmed V and J ends, which lost 6 bases and 0 bases, there was a span of 8 bases.

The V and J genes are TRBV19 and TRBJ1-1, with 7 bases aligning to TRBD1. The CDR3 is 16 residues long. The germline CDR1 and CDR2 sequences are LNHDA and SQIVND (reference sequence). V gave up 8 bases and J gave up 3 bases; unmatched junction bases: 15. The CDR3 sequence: CASRQTGSGADTEAFF. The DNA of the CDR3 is TGTGCCAGTCGCCAGACAGGGAGTGGGGCGGACACTGAAGCTTTCTTT.

The CDR3 DNA follows: TGTGCCAGCAGCGTAGACCCTAGCGGGAGATCCTACGAGCAGTACTTC. Residues: CASSVDPSGRSYEQYF. This chain uses TRBV9 with TRBJ2-7; 10 bases agree with TRBD2. The CDR3 extends over 16 amino acids. Germline values: CDR1 SGDLS, CDR2 YYNGEE. V was clipped by 0 bases and J by 1 base; unmatched bases: 4.

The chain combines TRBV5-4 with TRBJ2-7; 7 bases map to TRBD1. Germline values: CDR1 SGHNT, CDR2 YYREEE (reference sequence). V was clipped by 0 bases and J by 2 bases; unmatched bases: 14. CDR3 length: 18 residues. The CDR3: CASSLGILGQANPYEQYF. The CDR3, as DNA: TGTGCCAGCAGCTTGGGGATTTTAGGACAGGCGAATCCCTACGAGCAGTACTTC.

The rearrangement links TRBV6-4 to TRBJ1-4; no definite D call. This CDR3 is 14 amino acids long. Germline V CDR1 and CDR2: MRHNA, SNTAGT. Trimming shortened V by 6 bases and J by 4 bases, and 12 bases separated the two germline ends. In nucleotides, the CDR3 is TGTGCCAGCAGCCCTGACGGACTTAATGAAAAACTGTTTTTT. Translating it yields CASSPDGLNEKLFF.

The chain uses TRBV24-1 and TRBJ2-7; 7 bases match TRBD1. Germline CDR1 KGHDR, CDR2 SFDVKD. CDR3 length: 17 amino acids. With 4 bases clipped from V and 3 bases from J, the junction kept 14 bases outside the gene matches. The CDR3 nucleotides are TGTGCCACCAGTGACCCCCGAGAGGGAACAGGGGTCTACGAGCAGTACTTC. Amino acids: CATSDPREGTGVYEQYF.

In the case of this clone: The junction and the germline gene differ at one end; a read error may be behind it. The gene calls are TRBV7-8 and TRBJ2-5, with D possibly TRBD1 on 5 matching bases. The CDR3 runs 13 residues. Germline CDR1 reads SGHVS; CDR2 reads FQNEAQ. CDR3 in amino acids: CASSLGAGETQYF. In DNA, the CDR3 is TGTGCCAGCAGTTTAGGGGCCGGGGAGACCCAGTACTTC.

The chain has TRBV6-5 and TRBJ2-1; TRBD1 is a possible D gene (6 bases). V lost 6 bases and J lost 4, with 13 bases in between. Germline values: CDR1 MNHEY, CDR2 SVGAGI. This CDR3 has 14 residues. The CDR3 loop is CASSRRTGYNEQFF. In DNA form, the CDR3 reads TGTGCCAGCAGCCGTCGAACAGGGTACAATGAGCAGTTCTTC.

The CDR3 DNA sequence: TGTGCCAGCAGCTTAGCGGGGGCCTACAATGAGCAGTTCTTC. It encodes CASSLAGAYNEQFF. This sequence joins TRBV28 and TRBJ2-1; 9 bases line up with TRBD2. Trimming cost V 6 bases and J 2 bases; bases outside gene matches: 2. The CDR3 is 14 residues long. CDR1 and CDR2 (germline): MDHEN, SYDVKM.

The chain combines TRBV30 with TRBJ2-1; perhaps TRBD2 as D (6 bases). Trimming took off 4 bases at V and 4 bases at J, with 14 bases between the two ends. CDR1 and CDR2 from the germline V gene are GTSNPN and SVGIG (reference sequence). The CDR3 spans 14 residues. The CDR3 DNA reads TGTGCCTGGAAAGGGAGCGGGCTATACAATGAGCAGTTCTTC. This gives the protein CAWKGSGLYNEQFF.

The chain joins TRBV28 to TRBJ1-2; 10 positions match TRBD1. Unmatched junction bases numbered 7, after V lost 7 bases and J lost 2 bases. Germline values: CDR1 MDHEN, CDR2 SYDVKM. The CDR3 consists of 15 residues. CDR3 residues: CASNPDRGRNYGYTF. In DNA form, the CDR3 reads TGTGCCAGCAACCCGGACAGGGGGAGAAACTATGGCTACACCTTC.

For the CDR3, the DNA is TGTGCCAGTAGTATCGAGGGGGCGAATCCTCAGCCCCAGCATTTT. Its translation: CASSIEGANPQPQHF. The J gene is TRBJ1-5, the V gene TRBV19; 7 nucleotides line up with TRBD1. V lost 3 bases, J lost 6 bases, and 8 bases stayed unmatched. The CDR3 extends over 15 amino acids. Germline lookup yields CDR1 LNHDA and CDR2 SQIVND (reference sequence).

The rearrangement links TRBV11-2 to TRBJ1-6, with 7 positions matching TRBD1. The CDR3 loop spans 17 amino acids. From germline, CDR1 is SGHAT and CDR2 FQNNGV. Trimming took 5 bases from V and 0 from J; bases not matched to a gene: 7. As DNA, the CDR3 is TGTGCCAGCAGCCCGACAGGGAAGAGCTCCTATAATTCACCCCTCCACTTT. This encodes CASSPTGKSSYNSPLHF.

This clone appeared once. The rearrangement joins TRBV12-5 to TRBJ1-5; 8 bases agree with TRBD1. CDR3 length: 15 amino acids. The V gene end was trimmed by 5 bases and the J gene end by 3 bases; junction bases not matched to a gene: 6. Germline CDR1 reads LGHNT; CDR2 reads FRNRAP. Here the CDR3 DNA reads TGTGCTAGTGGTCCCGGACAGGGCAACAATCAGCCCCAGCATTTT. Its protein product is CASGPGQGNNQPQHF.

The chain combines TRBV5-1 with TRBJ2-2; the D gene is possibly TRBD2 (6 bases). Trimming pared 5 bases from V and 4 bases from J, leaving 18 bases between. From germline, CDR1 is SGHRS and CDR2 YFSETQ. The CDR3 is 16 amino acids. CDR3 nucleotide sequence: TGCGCCAGCAGTTCCCTTCCGGGAGTTGGCACCGGGGAGCTGTTTTTT. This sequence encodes CASSSLPGVGTGELFF.

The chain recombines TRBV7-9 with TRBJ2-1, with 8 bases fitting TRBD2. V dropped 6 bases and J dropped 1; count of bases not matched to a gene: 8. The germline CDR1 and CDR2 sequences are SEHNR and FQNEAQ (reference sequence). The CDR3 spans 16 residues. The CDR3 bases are TGTGCCAGCAGGGACGAGCGGGAGAGATCCTACAATGAGCAGTTCTTC. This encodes CASRDERERSYNEQFF.

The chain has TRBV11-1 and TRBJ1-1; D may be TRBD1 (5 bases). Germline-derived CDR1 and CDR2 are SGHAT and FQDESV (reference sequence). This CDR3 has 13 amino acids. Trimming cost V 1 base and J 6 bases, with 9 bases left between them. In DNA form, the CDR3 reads TGTGCCAGCAGCTTAGGTCCGGGGCCTGAAGCTTTCTTT. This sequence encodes CASSLGPGPEAFF.

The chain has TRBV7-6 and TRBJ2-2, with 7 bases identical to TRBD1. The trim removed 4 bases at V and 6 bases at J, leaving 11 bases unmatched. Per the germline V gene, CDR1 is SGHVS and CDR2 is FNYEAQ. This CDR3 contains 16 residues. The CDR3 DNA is TGTGCCAGCAGCTCCCCGGGACAGTTCCGGGCCGGGGAGCTGTTTTTT. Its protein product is CASSSPGQFRAGELFF.

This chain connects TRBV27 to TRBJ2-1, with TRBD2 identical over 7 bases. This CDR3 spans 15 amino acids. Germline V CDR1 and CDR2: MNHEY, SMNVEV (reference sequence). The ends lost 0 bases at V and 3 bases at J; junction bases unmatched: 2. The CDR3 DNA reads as TGTGCCAGCAGTTTATCTAGCGGGCACTACAATGAGCAGTTCTTC. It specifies CASSLSSGHYNEQFF.

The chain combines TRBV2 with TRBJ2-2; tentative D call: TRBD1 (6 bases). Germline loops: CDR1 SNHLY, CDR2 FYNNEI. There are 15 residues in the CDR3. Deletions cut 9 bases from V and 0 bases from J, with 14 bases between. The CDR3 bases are TGTGCCAGTACCACACACAGGGCGAACACCGGGGAGCTGTTTTTT. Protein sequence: CASTTHRANTGELFF.

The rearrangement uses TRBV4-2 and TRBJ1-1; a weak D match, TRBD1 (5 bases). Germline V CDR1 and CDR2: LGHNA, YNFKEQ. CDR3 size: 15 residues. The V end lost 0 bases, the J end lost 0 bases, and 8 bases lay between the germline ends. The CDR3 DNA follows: TGTGCCAGCAGCCAAGAAACGACAGTGAACACTGAAGCTTTCTTT. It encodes CASSQETTVNTEAFF.

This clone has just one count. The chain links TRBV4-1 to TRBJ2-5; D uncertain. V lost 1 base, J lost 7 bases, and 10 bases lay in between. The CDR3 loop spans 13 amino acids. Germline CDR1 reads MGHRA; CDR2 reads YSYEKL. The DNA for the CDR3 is TGCGCCAGCAGCCAAGGGGCGCCGGGGACCCAGTACTTC. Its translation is CASSQGAPGTQYF.

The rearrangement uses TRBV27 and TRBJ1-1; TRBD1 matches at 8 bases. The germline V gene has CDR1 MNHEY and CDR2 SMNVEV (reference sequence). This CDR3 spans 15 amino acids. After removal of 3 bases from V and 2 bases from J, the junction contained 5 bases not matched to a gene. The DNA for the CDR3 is TGTGCCAGCAGTTTCCGCGGGACAGGCAACACTGAAGCTTTCTTT. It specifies CASSFRGTGNTEAFF.

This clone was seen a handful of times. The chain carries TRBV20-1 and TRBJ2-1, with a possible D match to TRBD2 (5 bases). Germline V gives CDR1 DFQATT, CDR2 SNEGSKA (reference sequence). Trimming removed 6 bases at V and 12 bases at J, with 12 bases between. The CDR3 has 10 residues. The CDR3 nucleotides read TGCAGTGCCCGCACAGAGGGGCAGTTCTTC. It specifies CSARTEGQFF.